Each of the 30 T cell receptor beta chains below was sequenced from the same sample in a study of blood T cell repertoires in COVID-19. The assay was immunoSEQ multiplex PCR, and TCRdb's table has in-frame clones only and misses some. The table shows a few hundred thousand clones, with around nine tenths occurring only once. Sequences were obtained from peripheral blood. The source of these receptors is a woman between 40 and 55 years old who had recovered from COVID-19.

Here the CDR3 DNA reads TGTGCTAGTGGTTTGGAAGGGGGCGGAGGAGGTCGGTTAAACATTCAGTACTTC. Protein: CASGLEGGGGGRLNIQYF. The rearrangement uses TRBV12-5 and TRBJ2-4, with TRBD1 identical over 7 bases. This CDR3 is built from 18 residues. After removal of 1 base from V and 6 bases from J, the junction contained 15 bases not matched to a gene. Germline V gene lookup returns CDR1 LGHNT and CDR2 FRNRAP.

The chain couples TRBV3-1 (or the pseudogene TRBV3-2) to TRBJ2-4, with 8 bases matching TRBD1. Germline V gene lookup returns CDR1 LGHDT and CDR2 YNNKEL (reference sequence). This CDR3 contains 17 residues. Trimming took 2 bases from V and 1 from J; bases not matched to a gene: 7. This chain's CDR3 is CASSQLRGQAAKNIQYF. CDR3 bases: TGTGCCAGCAGCCAACTCCGGGGACAGGCGGCCAAAAACATTCAGTACTTC.

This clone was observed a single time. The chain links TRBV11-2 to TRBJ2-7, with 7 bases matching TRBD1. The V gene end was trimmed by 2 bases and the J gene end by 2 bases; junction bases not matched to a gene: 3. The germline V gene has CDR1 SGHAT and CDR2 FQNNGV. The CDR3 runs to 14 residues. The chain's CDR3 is CASSLLDRAYEQYF. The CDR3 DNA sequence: TGTGCCAGCAGCTTATTAGACAGGGCCTACGAGCAGTACTTC.

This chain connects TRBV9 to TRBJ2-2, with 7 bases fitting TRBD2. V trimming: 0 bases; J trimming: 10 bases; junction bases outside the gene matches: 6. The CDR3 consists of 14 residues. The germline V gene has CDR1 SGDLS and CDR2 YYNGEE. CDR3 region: CASSVAGLPAELFF. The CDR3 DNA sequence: TGTGCCAGCAGCGTAGCGGGACTACCAGCGGAGCTGTTTTTT.

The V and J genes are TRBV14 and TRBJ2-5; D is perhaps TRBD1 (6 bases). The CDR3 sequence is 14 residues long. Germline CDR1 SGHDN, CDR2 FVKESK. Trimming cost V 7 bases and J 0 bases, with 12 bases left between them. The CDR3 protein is CASTRTANQETQYF. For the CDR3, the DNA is TGTGCCAGCACCAGGACAGCCAACCAAGAGACCCAGTACTTC. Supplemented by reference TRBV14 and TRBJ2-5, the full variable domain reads EAGVTQFPSHSVIEKGQTVTLRCDPISGHDNLYWYRRVMGKEIKFLLHFVKESKQDESGMPNNRFLAERTGGTYSTLKVQPAELEDSGVYFCASTRTANQETQYFGPGTRLLVL.

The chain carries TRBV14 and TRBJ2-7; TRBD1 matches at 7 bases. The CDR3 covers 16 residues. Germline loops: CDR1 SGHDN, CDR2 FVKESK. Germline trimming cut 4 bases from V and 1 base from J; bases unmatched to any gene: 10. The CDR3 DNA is TGTGCCAGCAGCCTAACAGGGACAGCTCGATCCTACGAGCAGTACTTC. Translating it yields CASSLTGTARSYEQYF.

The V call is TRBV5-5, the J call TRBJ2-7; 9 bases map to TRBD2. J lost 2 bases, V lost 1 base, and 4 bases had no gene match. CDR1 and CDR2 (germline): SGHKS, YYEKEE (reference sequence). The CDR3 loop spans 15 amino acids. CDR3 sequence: CASSLSLAGTYEQYF. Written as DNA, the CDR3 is TGTGCCAGCAGCTTGAGTCTAGCGGGAACCTACGAGCAGTACTTC.

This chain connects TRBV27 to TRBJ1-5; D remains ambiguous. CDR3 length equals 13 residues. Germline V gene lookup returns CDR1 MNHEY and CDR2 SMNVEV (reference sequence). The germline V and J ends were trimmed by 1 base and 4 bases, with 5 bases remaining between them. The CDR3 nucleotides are TGTGCCAGCAGTTTATTCCGTAATCAGCCCCAGCATTTT. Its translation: CASSLFRNQPQHF.

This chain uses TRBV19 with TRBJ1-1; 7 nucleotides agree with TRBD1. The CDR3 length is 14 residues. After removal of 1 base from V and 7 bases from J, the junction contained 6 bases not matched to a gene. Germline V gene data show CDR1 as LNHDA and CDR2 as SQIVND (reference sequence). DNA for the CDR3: TGTGCCAGTAGTATAGGGAGGGGGCTTGGTGAAGCTTTCTTT. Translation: CASSIGRGLGEAFF.

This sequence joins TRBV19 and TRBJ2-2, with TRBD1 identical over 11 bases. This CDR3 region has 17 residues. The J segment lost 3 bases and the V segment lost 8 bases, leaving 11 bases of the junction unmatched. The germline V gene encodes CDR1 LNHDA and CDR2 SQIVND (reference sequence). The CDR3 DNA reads TGTGCCAGTGGTTCGATAAGGGGACAGGGGGACACCGGGGAGCTGTTTTTT. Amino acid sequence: CASGSIRGQGDTGELFF.

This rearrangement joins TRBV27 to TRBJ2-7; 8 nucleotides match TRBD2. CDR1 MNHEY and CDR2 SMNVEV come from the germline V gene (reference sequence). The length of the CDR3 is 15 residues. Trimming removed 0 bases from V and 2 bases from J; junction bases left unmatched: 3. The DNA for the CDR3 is TGTGCCAGCAGTTTATCGAGTAGCGGGGCCTACGAGCAGTACTTC. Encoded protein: CASSLSSSGAYEQYF.

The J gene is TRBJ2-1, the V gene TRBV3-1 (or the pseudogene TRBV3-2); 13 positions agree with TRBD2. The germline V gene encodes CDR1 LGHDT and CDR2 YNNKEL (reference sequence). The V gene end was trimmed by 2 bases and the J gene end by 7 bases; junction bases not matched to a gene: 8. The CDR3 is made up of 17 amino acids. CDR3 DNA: TGTGCCAGCAGCCAACGGGGAGGGACTAGCGGGAATAATGAGCAGTTCTTC. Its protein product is CASSQRGGTSGNNEQFF.

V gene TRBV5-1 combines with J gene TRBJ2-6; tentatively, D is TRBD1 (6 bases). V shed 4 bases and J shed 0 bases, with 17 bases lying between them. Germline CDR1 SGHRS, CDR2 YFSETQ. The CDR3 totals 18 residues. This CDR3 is CASSPRGGSTSGANVLTF. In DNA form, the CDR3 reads TGCGCCAGCAGCCCCAGAGGGGGATCAACCTCTGGGGCCAACGTCCTGACTTTC.

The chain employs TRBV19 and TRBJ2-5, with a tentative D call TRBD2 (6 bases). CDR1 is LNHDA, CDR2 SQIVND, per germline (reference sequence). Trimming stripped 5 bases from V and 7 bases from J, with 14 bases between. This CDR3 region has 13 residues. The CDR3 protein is CASSLASSGTQYF. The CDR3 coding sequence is TGTGCCAGTAGTCTGGCTAGTAGCGGGACCCAGTACTTC.

For the CDR3, the DNA is TGTGCCAGCAGCTTATTGCATGCGGATACGCAGTATTTT. This sequence encodes CASSLLHADTQYF. This chain uses TRBV7-9 with TRBJ2-3; unclear D gene. The CDR3 consists of 13 residues. V lost 2 bases, J lost 6 bases, and 9 bases lay in between. Germline loops: CDR1 SEHNR, CDR2 FQNEAQ (reference sequence).

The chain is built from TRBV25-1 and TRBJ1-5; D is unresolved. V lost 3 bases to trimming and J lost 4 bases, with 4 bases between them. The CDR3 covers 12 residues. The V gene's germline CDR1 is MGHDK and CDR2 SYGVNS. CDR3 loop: CASSDSNQPQHF. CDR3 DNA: TGTGCCAGCAGTGATTCAAATCAGCCCCAGCATTTT.

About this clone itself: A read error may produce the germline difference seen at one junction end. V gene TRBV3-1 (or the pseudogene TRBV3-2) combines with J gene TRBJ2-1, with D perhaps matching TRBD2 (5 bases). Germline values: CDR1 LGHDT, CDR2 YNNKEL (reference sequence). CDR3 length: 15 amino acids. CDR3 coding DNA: TGTGTCAGCAGCCAAGGGCTAGCTTCCTACAATGAGCAGTTCTTC. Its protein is CVSSQGLASYNEQFF.

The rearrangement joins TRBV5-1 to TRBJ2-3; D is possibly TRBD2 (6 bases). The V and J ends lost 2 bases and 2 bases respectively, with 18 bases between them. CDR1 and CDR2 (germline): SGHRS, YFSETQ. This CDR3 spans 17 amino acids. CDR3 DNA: TGCGCCAGCAGCTTCGGCGGGACTTCAGGATCCACAGATACGCAGTATTTT. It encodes CASSFGGTSGSTDTQYF.

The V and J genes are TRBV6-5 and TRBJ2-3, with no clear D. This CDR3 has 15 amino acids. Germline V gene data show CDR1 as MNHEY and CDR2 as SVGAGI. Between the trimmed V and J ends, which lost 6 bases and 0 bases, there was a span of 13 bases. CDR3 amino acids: CASSEIPASTDTQYF. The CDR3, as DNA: TGTGCCAGCAGCGAGATTCCTGCTAGCACAGATACGCAGTATTTT.

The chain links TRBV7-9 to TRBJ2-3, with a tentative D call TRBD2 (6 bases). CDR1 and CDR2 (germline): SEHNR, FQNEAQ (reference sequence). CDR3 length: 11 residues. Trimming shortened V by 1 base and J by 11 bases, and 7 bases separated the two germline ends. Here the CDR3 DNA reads TGTGCCAGCAGCTTAGGGGACTGGCAGTATTTT. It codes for CASSLGDWQYF.

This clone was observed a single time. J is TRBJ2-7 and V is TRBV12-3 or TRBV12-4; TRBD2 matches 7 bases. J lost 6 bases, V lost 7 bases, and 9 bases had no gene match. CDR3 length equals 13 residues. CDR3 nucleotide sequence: TGTGCCAGCAACCCGGGGGGACTCGGCGAGCAGTACTTC. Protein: CASNPGGLGEQYF.

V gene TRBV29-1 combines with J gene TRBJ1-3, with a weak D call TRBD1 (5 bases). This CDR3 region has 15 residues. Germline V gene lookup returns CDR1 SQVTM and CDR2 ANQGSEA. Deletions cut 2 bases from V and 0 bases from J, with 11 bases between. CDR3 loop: CSVERRGSSGNTIYF. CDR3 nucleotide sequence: TGCAGCGTTGAAAGGCGGGGGAGCTCTGGAAACACCATATATTTT.

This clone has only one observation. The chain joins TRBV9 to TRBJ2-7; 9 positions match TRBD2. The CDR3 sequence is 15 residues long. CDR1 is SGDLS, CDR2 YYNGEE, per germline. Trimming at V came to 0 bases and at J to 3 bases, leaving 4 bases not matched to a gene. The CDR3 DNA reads TGTGCCAGCAGCGTAGCTAGCGGGACGAACTACGAGCAGTACTTC. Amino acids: CASSVASGTNYEQYF.

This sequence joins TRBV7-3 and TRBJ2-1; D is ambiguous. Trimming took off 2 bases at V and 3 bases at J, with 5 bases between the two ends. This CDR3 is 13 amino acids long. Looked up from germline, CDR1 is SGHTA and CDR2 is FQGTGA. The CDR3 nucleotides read TGTGCCAGCAGCTTATACTACTACAATGAGCAGTTCTTC. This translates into CASSLYYYNEQFF.

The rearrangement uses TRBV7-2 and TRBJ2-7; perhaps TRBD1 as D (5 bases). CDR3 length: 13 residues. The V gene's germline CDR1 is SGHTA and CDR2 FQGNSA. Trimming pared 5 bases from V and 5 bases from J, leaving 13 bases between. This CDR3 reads CASSLQDGNEQYF. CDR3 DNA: TGTGCCAGCAGCCTACAGGATGGGAACGAGCAGTACTTC.

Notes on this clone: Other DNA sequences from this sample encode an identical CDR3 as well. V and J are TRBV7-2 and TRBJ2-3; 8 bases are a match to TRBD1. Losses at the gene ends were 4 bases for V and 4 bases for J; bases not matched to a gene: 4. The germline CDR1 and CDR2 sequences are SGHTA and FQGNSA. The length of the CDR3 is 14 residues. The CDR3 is CASSSGQGSDTQYF. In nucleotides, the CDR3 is TGTGCCAGCAGCTCCGGACAGGGTTCAGATACGCAGTATTTT. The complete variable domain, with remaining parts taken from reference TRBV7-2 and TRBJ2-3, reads GAGVSQSPSNKVTEKGKDVELRCDPISGHTALYWYRQSLGQGLEFLIYFQGNSAPDKSGLPSDRFSAERTGGSVSTLTIQRTQQEDSAVYLCASSSGQGSDTQYFGPGTRLTVL.

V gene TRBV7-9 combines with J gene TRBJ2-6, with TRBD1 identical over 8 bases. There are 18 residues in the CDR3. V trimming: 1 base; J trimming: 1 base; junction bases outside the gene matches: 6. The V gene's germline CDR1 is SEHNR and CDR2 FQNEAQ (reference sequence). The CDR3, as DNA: TGTGCCAGCAGCTTAGGGACAGGGACCAGGTCTGGGGCCAACGTCCTGACTTTC. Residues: CASSLGTGTRSGANVLTF. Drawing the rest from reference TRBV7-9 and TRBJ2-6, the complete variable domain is DTGVSQNPRHKITKRGQNVTFRCDPISEHNRLYWYRQTLGQGPEFLTYFQNEAQLEKSRLLSDRFSAERPKGSFSTLEIQRTEQGDSAMYLCASSLGTGTRSGANVLTFGAGSRLTVL.

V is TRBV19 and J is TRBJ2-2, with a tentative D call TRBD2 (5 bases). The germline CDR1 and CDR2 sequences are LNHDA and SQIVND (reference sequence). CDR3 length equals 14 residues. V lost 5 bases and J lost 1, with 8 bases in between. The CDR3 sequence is CASSSGMNTGELFF. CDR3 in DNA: TGTGCCAGTAGTTCGGGAATGAACACCGGGGAGCTGTTTTTT. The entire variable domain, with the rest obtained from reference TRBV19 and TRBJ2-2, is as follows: DGGITQSPKYLFRKEGQNVTLSCEQNLNHDAMYWYRQDPGQGLRLIYYSQIVNDFQKGDIAEGYSVSREKKESFPLTVTSAQKNPTAFYLCASSSGMNTGELFFGEGSRLTVL.

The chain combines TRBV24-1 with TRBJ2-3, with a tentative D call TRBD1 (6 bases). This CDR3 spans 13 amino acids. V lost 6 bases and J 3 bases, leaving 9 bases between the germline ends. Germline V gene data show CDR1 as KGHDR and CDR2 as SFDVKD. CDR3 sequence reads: CATSSGQTDTQYF. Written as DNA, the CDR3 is TGTGCCACCAGTTCCGGACAGACAGATACGCAGTATTTT.

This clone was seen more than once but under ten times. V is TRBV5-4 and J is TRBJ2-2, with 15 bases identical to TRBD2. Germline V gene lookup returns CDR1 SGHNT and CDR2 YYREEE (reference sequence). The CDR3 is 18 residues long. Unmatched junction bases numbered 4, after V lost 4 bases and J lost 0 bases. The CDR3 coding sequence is TGTGCCAGCAGCCGGGGACTAGCGGGGGGAACGAACACCGGGGAGCTGTTTTTT. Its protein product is CASSRGLAGGTNTGELFF.